These T cell receptor beta chains were read from a single sample in a study of CD8+CD57+ T cells in acquired aplastic anemia. TCRdb re-called the reads with MiXCR, one entry per CDR3 protein. The table includes roughly 190,000 distinct CDR3 sequences, about half detected once. The sequenced sample consisted of sorted CD4+, CD8+, or CD8+CD57+ T cells (not recorded which) from PBMCs. The source is a human donor in good health, serving as a control. Each CDR3 is given with its conserved first and last residue. The D gene is left open where the match is weak. The size of a clone is reported for some rows only, either as once, few or many, or as a class for expanded clones.

many	NA	TRBJ2-7	TRBV4-1	TGCGCCAGCAGCCAAGATCGGGGGGCCTTCTACGAGCAGTACTTC	CASSQDRGAFYEQYF
few	NA	TRBJ2-5	TRBV20-1	TGCAGTGCCAAAGTTATACGCACGGGACAAGGGGATTATAGCCAAGAGACCCAGTACTTC	CSAKVIRTGQGDYSQETQYF
NA	TRBD1	TRBJ1-2	TRBV9	TGTGCCAGCAGCGTAGCGGACAGGGCTGTCACCTTC	CASSVADRAVTF
NA	NA	TRBJ2-7	TRBV7-3	TGTGCCAGCAGCCCTGGGGGGGCGGGGTACGAGCAGTACTTC	CASSPGGAGYEQYF
NA	TRBD1	TRBJ2-5	TRBV24-1	TGTGCCACCGGGGGAGACAGGGGAGAGACCCAGTACTTC	CATGGDRGETQYF
NA	NA	TRBJ1-6	TRBV19	TGTGCCAGTAGTATACCGGGCTCCAATTCACCCCTCCACTTT	CASSIPGSNSPLHF
NA	TRBD1	TRBJ2-7	TRBV13	TGTGCCAGCAGCCTCGGGACAGGGGGAGACGAGCAGTACTTC	CASSLGTGGDEQYF
NA	TRBD1	TRBJ2-7	TRBV7-2	TGTGCCAGCTCCGCGACAGGGGCCTACGAGCAGTACTTC	CASSATGAYEQYF
many	NA	TRBJ2-2	TRBV4-2	TGTGCCAGCAGCCAAGAAGGAGGAGCAATAGACACCGGGGAGCTGTTTTTT	CASSQEGGAIDTGELFF
many	TRBD1	TRBJ2-7	TRBV28	TGTGCCAGCAGGCAAAAGGACAGGGGATCCTACGAGCAGTACTTC	CASRQKDRGSYEQYF
many	NA	TRBJ2-5	TRBV5-1	TGCGCCAGCGGTCGGGACATCAAGGCGGAGACCCAGTACTTC	CASGRDIKAETQYF
NA	TRBD2	TRBJ2-3	TRBV7-3	TGTGCCAGCAGCGGGCTAGCGGGGGGTTCCGCAGATACGCAGTATTTT	CASSGLAGGSADTQYF
NA	TRBD1	TRBJ2-2	TRBV27	TGTGCCAGCAGGTTGACAGGGTTGAACACCGGGGAGCTGTTTTTT	CASRLTGLNTGELFF
NA	NA	TRBJ2-7	TRBV7-2	TGTGCCAGCAGCTTAGAAATTCCCTACGAGCAGTACTTC	CASSLEIPYEQYF
NA	TRBD2	TRBJ2-2	TRBV24-1	TGTGCCACCGGGGGACTAGCGGGGACCTACACCGGGGAGCTGTTTTTT	CATGGLAGTYTGELFF
NA	TRBD1	TRBJ2-4	TRBV25-1	TGTGCCAGCAGTGAATATCCGGACAGGGCGGACATTCAGTACTTC	CASSEYPDRADIQYF
once	NA	TRBJ1-4	TRBV6-6	TGTGCCAGCAATCAAAGCCCCTCCGAAAAACTGTTCTTT	CASNQSPSEKLFF
NA	NA	TRBJ1-2	TRBV11-2	TGTGCCAGCAGCCGCGTAGGCGGTCCGGGGAACTATGGCTACACCTTC	CASSRVGGPGNYGYTF
NA	NA	TRBJ1-2	TRBV28	TGTGCCAGCAGTTTATGTGAACGGGGCAGGGGCTTTGGCTACACCTTC	CASSLCERGRGFGYTF
few	NA	TRBJ1-5	TRBV11-1	TGTGCCAGCTCACCAGTCCCCGCGCAGGAGCCCCAGCATTTT	CASSPVPAQEPQHF
many	NA	TRBJ1-3	TRBV27	TGTGCCAGCAAGGACAACTCTGGAAACACCATATATTTT	CASKDNSGNTIYF
few	TRBD1	TRBJ2-3	TRBV10-2	TGCGCCAGCAGTGAGTCGACAGGGAAGGGGACAGATACGCAGTATTTT	CASSESTGKGTDTQYF
NA	NA	TRBJ2-3	TRBV10-3	TGTGCCATCAGTGTTGGGAGGGATACGCAGTATTTT	CAISVGRDTQYF
few	NA	TRBJ1-6	TRBV12-3/TRBV12-4	TGTGCCAGCAGTTTAGAGGGGACACATAATTCACCCCTCCACTTT	CASSLEGTHNSPLHF
many	TRBD1	TRBJ2-2	TRBV7-3	TGTGCCAGCAGCTTACACAGAGTGACAGGGGCCGGCACCGGGGAGCTGTTTTTT	CASSLHRVTGAGTGELFF
NA	NA	TRBJ1-5	TRBV15	TGTGCCACCAGCAGAGGGGATCTAAGCGGCCAGCCCCAGCATTTT	CATSRGDLSGQPQHF
NA	NA	TRBJ2-1	TRBV7-2	TGTGCCAGCAGCTTAGCACATGGGGGCAATTACAATGAGCAGTTCTTC	CASSLAHGGNYNEQFF
once	NA	TRBJ2-5	TRBV7-3	TGTGCTAGCAGCTTAGCGGTCAATCAGCCCCAGTACTTC	CASSLAVNQPQYF